Listed below are T cell receptor beta chains from one sample, sequenced in a study of T-cell memory formation after mild COVID-19. One entry per CDR3 protein, called by TCRdb with MiXCR from the 5' RACE reads. This sample yields 350,000 to 500,000 distinct CDR3 sequences, of which 20% are seen a single time; approximately 8.4% belongs to the top ten. Sequenced input: PBMCs or a T cell subset sorted from them (not recorded which). The source is an adult woman who had mild COVID-19 (a few samples of this study predate the infection). Cell type and time point are not known. The CDR3 runs from the conserved cysteine through the conserved F or W. The order of the fields is CDR3 length, D gene, V gene, clone size, J gene, CDR3 DNA, CDR3 protein. D genes are given only for firm matches. Clone size is shown for a subset of rows, as once, few, many or a class of expanded clone.

>15|TRBD2|TRBV6-2/TRBV6-3|once|TRBJ2-1
TGTGCCAGCAGCCTCCAGCGCGGGGGGGTTAATGAGCAGTTCTTC
CASSLQRGGVNEQFF
>15|.|TRBV7-9|.|TRBJ2-5
TGTGCCAGCAGCCCCGTGGGCGGGGCACAAGAGACCCAGTACTTC
CASSPVGGAQETQYF
>15|.|TRBV10-3|.|TRBJ1-1
TGTGCCATCAGGACTGACGGTCGGGGGAACACTGAAGCTTTCTTT
CAIRTDGRGNTEAFF
>16|.|TRBV6-5|.|TRBJ2-7
TGTGCCAGCAGTTACTACGGGGGGACAGCGTCCTACGAGCAGTACTTC
CASSYYGGTASYEQYF
>11|.|TRBV24-1|few|TRBJ2-7
TGTGCCACCAGTGACCTTAGTAGTTGGGACTTC
CATSDLSSWDF
>16|TRBD2|TRBV20-1|few|TRBJ2-1
TGCAGTGCTAGAGATCAAGGCGGGAGGGCCCACAATGAGCAGTTCTTC
CSARDQGGRAHNEQFF
>16|TRBD2|TRBV5-1|.|TRBJ2-1
TGCGCCAGCAGCCCCCGGCTAGCGGGAGTGGGTAATGAGCAGTTCTTC
CASSPRLAGVGNEQFF
>18|TRBD2|TRBV4-1|few|TRBJ2-2
TGCGCCAGCAGCTCCCTCCTTGGGCTAGCGGGGTCCACCGGGGAGCTGTTTTTT
CASSSLLGLAGSTGELFF
>16|TRBD2|TRBV24-1|.|TRBJ2-1
TGTGCCACCAGTGACCCCGGGACTAGACTCCACAATGAGCAGTTCTTC
CATSDPGTRLHNEQFF
>18|TRBD2|TRBV7-2|few|TRBJ2-5
TGTGCCAGCAGCCTTGGCGAGGGGGGTAGCGGGGCTCAAGAGACCCAGTACTTC
CASSLGEGGSGAQETQYF
>13|TRBD2|TRBV4-2|.|TRBJ2-3
TGTGCCAGCAAAGGGACTACCACAGATACGCAGTATTTT
CASKGTTTDTQYF
>16|.|TRBV5-1|.|TRBJ2-5
TGCGCCAGCAGCTTGGAGTGGGTCCAGGATCTGGAGACCCAGTACTTC
CASSLEWVQDLETQYF
>15|TRBD2|TRBV9|.|TRBJ2-5
TGTGCCAGCAGCGTAGAGAGCGGGGGCCAAGAGACCCAGTACTTC
CASSVESGGQETQYF
>14|TRBD2|TRBV5-1|.|TRBJ2-1
TGCGCCAGCAGCCGGACTAGCGATCTATATGAGCAGTTCTTC
CASSRTSDLYEQFF
>14|.|TRBV7-2|few|TRBJ1-5
TGTGCCAGCAGCTTATTGGGCAGAGACCAGCCCCAGCATTTT
CASSLLGRDQPQHF
>13|TRBD1|TRBV12-3/TRBV12-4|.|TRBJ1-2
TGTGCCAGCAGCGGTGGACAGGCCTATGGCTACACCTTC
CASSGGQAYGYTF
>18|TRBD2|TRBV15|few|TRBJ2-1
TGTGCCACCAGCAGAGAACTCGCGGGAGGGCCCGCTTACAATGAGCAGTTCTTC
CATSRELAGGPAYNEQFF
>11|.|TRBV30|.|TRBJ2-7
TGTGCCTGGGTCGGGGTCTACGAGCAGTACTTC
CAWVGVYEQYF
>14|TRBD1|TRBV12-3/TRBV12-4|few|TRBJ1-6
TGTGCCAGCAGTTGGACAGGGGATAATTCACCCCTCCACTTT
CASSWTGDNSPLHF
>17|TRBD2|TRBV11-3|few|TRBJ2-5
TGTGCCAGCAGCTTAGGGACTAGCGGGAAGTACCAAGAGACCCAGTACTTC
CASSLGTSGKYQETQYF
>13|.|TRBV7-9|many|TRBJ2-2
TGTGCCAGCAGCTTCTGGAGTTCCGGGGAGCTGTTTTTT
CASSFWSSGELFF